Presented here are 17 T cell receptor beta chains from one specimen sequenced in a study of T cells after yellow fever vaccination. TCRdb analysed the 5' RACE reads with MiXCR anew, one entry per CDR3 protein. The sample has about 580,000 distinct CDR3 sequences, about 17% seen once; the top ten hold 17%. Sequenced here: PBMCs, sampled 4 to 6 days after the first yellow fever vaccination. The receptors were gathered from a man aged 18 to 35 who received the YFV17D yellow fever vaccine.

The chain is built from TRBV7-9 and TRBJ1-5; unclear D gene. V lost 1 base and J lost 2, with 6 bases in between. From germline, CDR1 is SEHNR and CDR2 FQNEAQ (reference sequence). This CDR3 has 14 amino acids. The CDR3 nucleotides read TGTGCCAGCAGCTTAGAAAACGGCAATCAGCCCCAGCATTTT. Encoded protein: CASSLENGNQPQHF.

In this sample, this clonotype turned up many times. The rearrangement links TRBV5-1 to TRBJ2-1; 7 nucleotides align to TRBD2. There are 17 residues in the CDR3. CDR1 is SGHRS and CDR2 is YFSETQ in the germline V gene. V lost 4 bases and J lost 0; bases outside the gene matches: 10. The CDR3 protein is CASSPKAGTSSYNEQFF. Written as DNA, the CDR3 is TGCGCCAGCAGCCCCAAAGCGGGGACCAGCTCCTACAATGAGCAGTTCTTC.

In this sample, this clonotype turned up a few times. The chain is built from TRBV4-1 and TRBJ1-2, with D possibly matching TRBD1 (5 bases). Germline-derived CDR1 and CDR2 are MGHRA and YSYEKL. This CDR3 region has 20 residues. Trimming removed 0 bases at V and 0 bases at J, with 23 bases between. CDR3 sequence (DNA): TGCGCCAGCAGCCAAGAGACCAGGGCGGGTCCCTTAGAAGCTAACTATGGCTACACCTTC. Protein sequence: CASSQETRAGPLEANYGYTF.

This clonotype has just a few counts. The rearrangement joins TRBV27 to TRBJ2-3; 11 nucleotides agree with TRBD2. V gave up 5 bases and J gave up 0 bases; unmatched junction bases: 13. The CDR3 has 19 amino acids. CDR1 MNHEY and CDR2 SMNVEV come from the germline V gene (reference sequence). The CDR3 DNA reads as TGTGCCAGCAGTAGAAAGGGCCTCGGGACTAGCGGCAGCACAGATACGCAGTATTTT. Residues: CASSRKGLGTSGSTDTQYF.

The chain recombines TRBV29-1 with TRBJ2-3; tentatively, D is TRBD2 (6 bases). The germline V gene encodes CDR1 SQVTM and CDR2 ANQGSEA. The CDR3 extends over 13 amino acids. The CDR3 sequence: CCGVLPGTDTQYF. CDR3 nucleotides: TGCTGCGGGGTGTTGCCTGGCACAGATACGCAGTATTTT.

This sequence joins TRBV27 and TRBJ2-5; D is uncertain. With 5 bases removed from V and 2 bases from J, the gap between germline ends came to 15 bases. The germline V gene encodes CDR1 MNHEY and CDR2 SMNVEV (reference sequence). The CDR3 is 15 amino acids. The CDR3 nucleotides are TGTGCCAGCAGTGCCTCGGACGCCCTACAAGAGACCCAGTACTTC. It specifies CASSASDALQETQYF.

This clonotype was observed a few times. This sequence joins TRBV11-1 and TRBJ2-1; 8 bases match TRBD2. The CDR3 is made up of 18 amino acids. Germline V gives CDR1 SGHAT, CDR2 FQDESV (reference sequence). V lost 1 base, J lost 4 bases, and 12 bases stayed unmatched. CDR3 sequence: CASSLGVILAGLYNEQFF. CDR3 sequence (DNA): TGTGCCAGCAGCTTAGGTGTAATCCTAGCGGGTCTTTACAATGAGCAGTTCTTC. Filled out from reference TRBV11-1 and TRBJ2-1, the complete variable domain reads EAEVAQSPRYKITEKSQAVAFWCDPISGHATLYWYRQILGQGPELLVQFQDESVVDDSQLPKDRFSAERLKGVDSTLKIQPAELGDSAMYLCASSLGVILAGLYNEQFFGPGTRLTVL.

The CDR3 spells CASSSLRGRNTEAFF. In DNA, the CDR3 is TGTGCCAGCAGCAGCCTCCGGGGGAGGAACACTGAAGCTTTCTTT. The genes are TRBV7-9 and TRBJ1-1, with TRBD1 as a possible D gene (5 bases). The V and J ends lost 5 bases and 1 base respectively, with 14 bases between them. This CDR3 is built from 15 residues. From germline, CDR1 is SEHNR and CDR2 FQNEAQ (reference sequence).

This clonotype appeared once. The chain recombines TRBV18 with TRBJ1-6, with a weak D call TRBD1 (5 bases). This CDR3 has 16 amino acids. In germline, CDR1 is KGHSH, CDR2 LQKENI. Trimming shortened V by 4 bases and J by 3 bases, and 13 bases separated the two germline ends. CDR3 bases: TGTGCCAGCTCACGAGTGACAGCGAGCTATAATTCACCCCTCCACTTT. Translated: CASSRVTASYNSPLHF.

This sequence joins TRBV10-1 and TRBJ2-3; D could derive from TRBD1 or TRBD2 (5 bases each). The V gene's germline CDR1 is WNHNN and CDR2 SYGVQD (reference sequence). The CDR3 totals 16 residues. Trimming left V 4 bases short and J 2 bases short, with 16 bases between. The CDR3, as DNA: TGCGCCAGCAGTGCCGGGGTGTGGGGCGACACAGATACGCAGTATTTT. Encoded protein: CASSAGVWGDTDTQYF.

This chain uses TRBV6-6 with TRBJ1-2; 7 nucleotides match TRBD1. The germline CDR1 and CDR2 sequences are MNHNY and SVGAGI (reference sequence). V trimming: 8 bases; J trimming: 11 bases; junction bases outside the gene matches: 8. The CDR3 loop spans 11 amino acids. The CDR3 DNA reads as TGTGCCAGCTGGACAGGCACAAGGTACACCTTC. This encodes CASWTGTRYTF.

This clonotype has just a few counts. J is TRBJ2-1 and V is TRBV10-3, with 11 bases lining up with TRBD2. CDR3 length: 16 amino acids. V lost 3 bases, J lost 4 bases, and 5 bases stayed unmatched. Germline loops: CDR1 ENHRY, CDR2 SYGVKD. The CDR3 DNA follows: TGTGCCATCAGTGAAACTAGCGGGGGCCTATACAATGAGCAGTTCTTC. It codes for CAISETSGGLYNEQFF.

The chain couples TRBV5-1 to TRBJ1-4, with a tentative D call TRBD1 (5 bases). Trimming cost V 10 bases and J 9 bases, with 10 bases left between them. Germline V gene data show CDR1 as SGHRS and CDR2 as YFSETQ. This CDR3 contains 10 residues. CDR3 DNA: TGCGCCTACTTGGGGCAAAAACTGTTTTTT. Translating it yields CAYLGQKLFF.

In its sample, this clonotype was seen once. The rearrangement uses TRBV20-1 and TRBJ2-7; D is possibly TRBD2 (5 bases). The germline V gene has CDR1 DFQATT and CDR2 SNEGSKA (reference sequence). The CDR3 has 10 amino acids. Deletions cut 6 bases from V and 6 bases from J, with 9 bases between. CDR3 sequence reads: CSAGIGEQYV. The CDR3 DNA follows: TGCAGTGCCGGGATCGGCGAGCAGTACGTC.

The V call is TRBV5-5, the J call TRBJ1-2, with no clear D. V shed 2 bases and J shed 6 bases, with 20 bases lying between them. The germline CDR1 and CDR2 sequences are SGHKS and YYEKEE (reference sequence). The CDR3 contains 16 residues. CDR3 residues: CASSFGLPVPSNGYTF. The CDR3 coding sequence is TGTGCCAGCAGCTTCGGACTCCCTGTGCCTTCTAATGGCTACACCTTC.

This chain joins TRBV27 and TRBJ2-7, with D possibly TRBD2 on 7 matching bases. Trimming stripped 0 bases from V and 5 bases from J, with 8 bases between. The germline CDR1 and CDR2 sequences are MNHEY and SMNVEV (reference sequence). This CDR3 is built from 13 residues. The DNA for the CDR3 is TGTGCCAGCAGTTTATCCGGGGGGCACGAGCAGTACTTC. Translating it yields CASSLSGGHEQYF.

In this sample, this clonotype turned up a few times. The chain links TRBV29-1 to TRBJ2-3; possible D gene TRBD1, 5 bases. Trimming pared 4 bases from V and 0 bases from J, leaving 14 bases between. The CDR3 contains 15 residues. Germline V gives CDR1 SQVTM, CDR2 ANQGSEA. DNA of the CDR3: TGCAGCGTTGGAAGGGGCCCTCTTAGCACAGATACGCAGTATTTT. Residues: CSVGRGPLSTDTQYF.